This T cell receptor beta chain comes out of a study of T cells in Graves' hyperthyroidism and ophthalmopathy. Broader study findings: Ophthalmopathy could be told apart from stable hyperthyroidism with a 13 V-J model.

The investigators amplified TCR beta CDR3 regions from RNA transcripts. An initial round of RT-PCR targeting the TCR CDR3 relied on the HTBI primer set. TCRdb re-derived calls from the multiplex PCR reads in MiXCR, one entry per CDR3 protein. The data contain 500,000 to 550,000 distinct CDR3 sequences, nearly 20% of them singletons. This clonotype was observed at least ten times. The target antigen is unknown. Sequencing was carried out using blood. This clonotype was obtained from a middle-aged man with Graves' ophthalmopathy.

The CDR3 sequence: CASSPLRRSELFF. The CDR3, as DNA: TGTGCCAGCAGCCCATTGAGGCGGAGCGAGCTGTTTTTT. This sequence joins TRBV11-2 and TRBJ2-2; no firm D call. The CDR3 consists of 13 residues. Germline assignment: CDR1 SGHAT and CDR2 FQNNGV. The V and J ends lost 5 bases and 11 bases respectively, with 15 bases between them. The whole variable domain, filled in from reference TRBV11-2 and TRBJ2-2, reads EAGVAQSPRYKIIEKRQSVAFWCNPISGHATLYWYQQILGQGPKLLIQFQNNGVVDDSQLPKDRFSAERLKGVDSTLKIQPAKLEDSAVYLCASSPLRRSELFFGEGSRLTVL.